These 19 T cell receptor beta chains share one sample of origin, sequenced in a study of T cells in Graves' hyperthyroidism and ophthalmopathy. Amplified TCR beta CDR3 regions derived from RNA transcripts. Researchers ran a first-round RT-PCR on the TCR CDR3 using the HTBI primer set. TCRdb re-called the multiplex PCR reads through MiXCR, storing one row per CDR3 protein. The sample gives about 560,000 distinct CDR3 sequences, approximately 14% of which show up once; about 14% is in the top ten. The sequenced material came from blood. The source of these receptors is a woman in her 40s with Graves' hyperthyroidism.

The table lists this clonotype with many counts. The chain carries TRBV11-3 and TRBJ2-2; D remains unclear. V shed 2 bases and J shed 6 bases, with 19 bases lying between them. In germline, CDR1 is SGHNT, CDR2 YENEEA. The CDR3 totals 17 residues. CDR3 amino acids: CASSLRRSLGWAGELFF. The CDR3, as DNA: TGTGCCAGCAGCTTACGTAGGAGTCTCGGTTGGGCCGGGGAGCTGTTTTTT.

Points on this clonotype: A much larger clone differs from this one at a single base, so this may be a read error. V usage is TRBV5-1 and J usage is TRBJ2-1; TRBD1 aligns across 7 bases. Trimming took 4 bases from V and 5 from J; bases not matched to a gene: 9. The germline gives CDR1 SGHRS, CDR2 YFSETQ. The CDR3 has 15 residues. In DNA form, the CDR3 reads TGCGCCAGCAGCCTCGGTGACAGGGATAACAATGAGCAGTTCTTC. It specifies CASSLGDRDNNEQFF.

The rearrangement joins TRBV4-2 to TRBJ2-1, with TRBD2 matching 14 bases. The J segment lost 4 bases and the V segment lost 4 bases, leaving 3 bases of the junction unmatched. CDR1 and CDR2 (germline): LGHNA, YNFKEQ. The CDR3 consists of 16 residues. This CDR3 reads CASSRRLAGGYNEQFF. As DNA, the CDR3 is TGTGCCAGCAGCCGGAGACTAGCGGGAGGGTACAATGAGCAGTTCTTC.

This clonotype was recorded many times. V is TRBV24-1 and J is TRBJ2-1, with TRBD2 as a possible D gene (5 bases). Trimming left V 9 bases short and J 5 bases short, with 7 bases between. CDR1 is KGHDR, CDR2 SFDVKD, per germline. This CDR3 is 11 amino acids long. The CDR3 DNA is TGTGCCACCGAGGAGGACAATGAGCAGTTCTTC. This codes for CATEEDNEQFF.

A few counts support this clonotype. The J gene is TRBJ2-7, the V gene TRBV5-1; 9 bases line up with TRBD2. This CDR3 comprises 16 residues. The germline V gene has CDR1 SGHRS and CDR2 YFSETQ. With 0 bases clipped from V and 1 base from J, the junction kept 5 bases outside the gene matches. The CDR3 region is CASSLEPSGISYEQYF. DNA for the CDR3: TGCGCCAGCAGCTTGGAGCCTAGCGGGATATCCTACGAGCAGTACTTC.

This clonotype was counted many times. The chain combines TRBV29-1 with TRBJ2-3, with 7 nucleotides matching TRBD2. CDR1 and CDR2 from the germline V gene are SQVTM and ANQGSEA. V dropped 4 bases and J dropped 0; count of bases not matched to a gene: 7. This CDR3 contains 15 residues. The CDR3: CSVGREYTSTDTQYF. CDR3 coding DNA: TGCAGCGTTGGGCGGGAGTACACTAGCACAGATACGCAGTATTTT.

Concerning this clonotype: This may be a read error: a much more frequent sequence differs by one nucleotide. V and J are TRBV6-2 or TRBV6-3 and TRBJ2-5, with D possibly TRBD1 on 5 matching bases. The CDR3 extends over 15 amino acids. Germline V gene lookup returns CDR1 MNHEY and CDR2 SVGEGT. Trimming took 6 bases from V and 5 from J, leaving 19 bases between them. This CDR3 reads CASRFVWAGKETQYF. The CDR3 DNA reads as TGTGCCAGCAGGTTTGTTTGGGCAGGGAAGGAGACCCAGTACTTC.

The genes are TRBV12-3 or TRBV12-4 and TRBJ1-5, with 10 bases lining up with TRBD1. V gave up 2 bases and J gave up 2 bases; unmatched junction bases: 3. The CDR3 runs to 16 residues. CDR3 sequence: CASSLRGTGGNQPQHF. The CDR3 region has the DNA TGTGCCAGCAGTTTAAGGGGGACAGGGGGCAATCAGCCCCAGCATTTT.

This clonotype was detected only a few times. A much bigger clone sits one base away, suggesting this may be a read error. The rearrangement joins TRBV3-1 to TRBJ1-2; D possibly corresponds to TRBD1 (5 bases). CDR3 length: 13 residues. The germline V gene encodes CDR1 LGHDT and CDR2 YNNKEL (reference sequence). In nucleotides, the CDR3 is TGTGCCAGCAACCAAGTCAGGGACTATGGCTACACCTTC. Its protein product is CASNQVRDYGYTF.

This chain joins TRBV5-1 and TRBJ1-2; no clear D gene. The CDR3 sequence is 13 residues long. V lost 4 bases and J lost 4, with 11 bases in between. Per the germline V gene, CDR1 is SGHRS and CDR2 is YFSETQ. The CDR3 coding sequence is TGCGCCAGCAGCCATGACGTCGGCTATGGCTACACCTTC. Translated, it gives CASSHDVGYGYTF. The whole variable domain, filled in from reference TRBV5-1 and TRBJ1-2, reads KAGVTQTPRYLIKTRGQQVTLSCSPISGHRSVSWYQQTPGQGLQFLFEYFSETQRNKGNFPGRFSGRQFSNSRSEMNVSTLELGDSALYLCASSHDVGYGYTFGSGTRLTVV.

This clonotype was seen repeatedly, ten times or more. The genes are TRBV30 and TRBJ1-2, with TRBD1 identical over 7 bases. The trim removed 0 bases at V and 12 bases at J, leaving 4 bases unmatched. Germline CDR1 is GTSNPN and CDR2 is SVGIG (reference sequence). The CDR3 extends over 11 amino acids. CDR3 region: CAWSVSQGNTF. The CDR3 DNA is TGTGCCTGGAGTGTCTCACAGGGGAACACCTTC.

The sample holds many counts of this clonotype. The rearrangement joins TRBV18 to TRBJ2-3; 7 bases fit TRBD2. The ends lost 4 bases at V and 3 bases at J; junction bases unmatched: 10. This CDR3 is 16 amino acids long. The germline V gene has CDR1 KGHSH and CDR2 LQKENI. As DNA, the CDR3 is TGTGCCAGCTCACTCACCATCGGACTAGAAACAGATACGCAGTATTTT. Its protein is CASSLTIGLETDTQYF.

This clonotype was seen many times. The rearrangement links TRBV30 to TRBJ1-1; D may be TRBD1 (5 bases). Between the trimmed V and J ends, which lost 0 bases and 5 bases, there was a span of 16 bases. The CDR3 is made up of 15 amino acids. From germline, CDR1 is GTSNPN and CDR2 SVGIG (reference sequence). The CDR3 sequence is CAWSVDQAGRTEAFF. CDR3 coding DNA: TGTGCCTGGAGTGTAGATCAGGCAGGGCGGACTGAAGCTTTCTTT. The complete variable domain, with remaining parts taken from reference TRBV30 and TRBJ1-1, reads SQTIHQWPATLVQPVGSPLSLECTVEGTSNPNLYWYRQAAGRGLQLLFYSVGIGQISSEVPQNLSASRPQDRQFILSSKKLLLSDSGFYLCAWSVDQAGRTEAFFGQGTRLTVV.

There are a few counts of this clonotype. The CDR3 DNA reads TGTGCCAGCAGTGAAGTGGGACAGGGATTCAACACCGGGGAGCTGTTTTTT. Translated: CASSEVGQGFNTGELFF. The chain links TRBV6-1 to TRBJ2-2, with 9 bases matching TRBD1. Germline V gives CDR1 MNHNS, CDR2 SASEGT. The CDR3 loop spans 17 amino acids. V was pared by 1 base and J by 2 bases, with 5 bases of the junction left unmatched.

This clonotype was seen a few times. The chain couples TRBV6-1 to TRBJ2-4, with D perhaps TRBD1 (5 bases). CDR1 is MNHNS, CDR2 SASEGT, per germline. The CDR3 contains 15 residues. V gave up 6 bases and J gave up 8 bases, with 20 bases separating them. The CDR3 spells CASSHAEGDRDIQYF. CDR3 nucleotide sequence: TGTGCCAGCAGCCACGCCGAAGGGGATAGGGACATTCAGTACTTC.

There are many counts of this clonotype. The chain couples TRBV14 to TRBJ1-1, with a possible D match to TRBD1 (6 bases). CDR3 length: 13 residues. Per germline, CDR1 SGHDN and CDR2 FVKESK. Between the trimmed V and J ends, which lost 0 bases and 10 bases, there was a span of 12 bases. This CDR3 reads CASSQELRGAAFF. The DNA of the CDR3 is TGTGCCAGCAGCCAAGAACTTAGGGGGGCAGCTTTCTTT.

The chain carries TRBV4-2 and TRBJ2-5; D uncertain. CDR3 length: 14 amino acids. V lost 4 bases to trimming and J lost 0 bases, with 9 bases between them. Germline V lookup: CDR1 LGHNA, CDR2 YNFKEQ. CDR3 sequence reads: CASSLTMYQETQYF. CDR3 DNA: TGTGCCAGCAGCCTTACTATGTACCAAGAGACCCAGTACTTC.

This clonotype was found a few times. This rearrangement joins TRBV11-2 to TRBJ1-1; weak D call: TRBD1 (5 bases). The V end was cut by 3 bases, the J end by 5 bases, with 10 bases between. CDR3 size: 13 residues. Per germline, CDR1 SGHAT and CDR2 FQNNGV. The CDR3 coding sequence is TGTGCCAGCAGCTTTGGGGGTAAAACTGAAGCTTTCTTT. Translating gives CASSFGGKTEAFF.

This clonotype was seen many times. The chain employs TRBV29-1 and TRBJ2-3; 10 bases line up with TRBD2. Trimming took 5 bases from V and 4 from J; bases not matched to a gene: 6. The CDR3 totals 14 residues. CDR1 SQVTM and CDR2 ANQGSEA come from the germline V gene. Here the CDR3 DNA reads TGCAGCGTTACCTATAGCGGGAGGTCAGATACGCAGTATTTT. This encodes CSVTYSGRSDTQYF.